This T cell receptor (beta chain) was recovered during a study of cytomegalovirus exposure and HLA in healthy donors. The study's findings and limits: It was reported that the classifier diagnosed cytomegalovirus status with high specificity and sensitivity in both the original and validation cohorts. The study designated 160 or so TCR beta chains cytomegalovirus-associated.

This clone was seen a single time. The antigen is not known. The CDR3 length is 12 residues. Trimming removed 2 bases at V and 3 bases at J, with 4 bases between. Germline V CDR1 and CDR2: MDHEN, SYDVKM. The donors were members of the validation cohort comprising 120 subjects, separate from the roughly 650-subject first cohort. TCRdb's copy holds only in-frame clones and misses some; the assay was immunoSEQ multiplex PCR. The sample contains approximately 300,000 clones, about nine tenths of which appear only once. The J gene is TRBJ1-1, the V gene TRBV28, with D uncertain. The sample taken for sequencing was PBMCs. The origin of this receptor is a woman in her 30s in good health and CMV-seropositive. The CDR3 coding sequence is TGTGCCAGCAGTTTACTGGACACTGAAGCTTTCTTT. This gives the protein CASSLLDTEAFF.